The count of the clone carrying this T cell receptor (beta chain) is one. Its antigen is not known. This entry comes from a study of siplizumab effects on memory and regulatory T cells. Study-level points and caveats: Proliferating Tregs taken from siplizumab cultures were not shown to have a confirmed suppressive function. On average, under 75% of mappable alloreactive CD4+ clones were Treg-derived under siplizumab, against 25% to 30% in controls.

Measured with immunoSEQ multiplex PCR; TCRdb has only the in-frame clones, and not every one. Of 70,000 to 95,000 clones listed, roughly 95% are singletons. Trimming pared 4 bases from V and 0 bases from J, leaving 10 bases between. Germline-derived CDR1 and CDR2 are SGHNT and YYREEE (reference sequence). The CDR3 is 15 residues long. The TCR was taken from a human donor in good health. V and J are TRBV5-4 and TRBJ2-2, with TRBD1 as a possible D gene (5 bases). Sequenced material: naive CD4+ T cells sorted from blood. CDR3 in amino acids: CASSGRQTNTGELFF. The CDR3 DNA follows: TGTGCCAGCAGCGGCAGACAGACGAACACCGGGGAGCTGTTTTTT. The full variable domain, rest sourced from reference TRBV5-4 and TRBJ2-2, is ETGVTQSPTHLIKTRGQQVTLRCSSQSGHNTVSWYQQALGQGPQFIFQYYREEENGRGNFPPRFSGLQFPNYSSELNVNALELDDSALYLCASSGRQTNTGELFFGEGSRLTVL.